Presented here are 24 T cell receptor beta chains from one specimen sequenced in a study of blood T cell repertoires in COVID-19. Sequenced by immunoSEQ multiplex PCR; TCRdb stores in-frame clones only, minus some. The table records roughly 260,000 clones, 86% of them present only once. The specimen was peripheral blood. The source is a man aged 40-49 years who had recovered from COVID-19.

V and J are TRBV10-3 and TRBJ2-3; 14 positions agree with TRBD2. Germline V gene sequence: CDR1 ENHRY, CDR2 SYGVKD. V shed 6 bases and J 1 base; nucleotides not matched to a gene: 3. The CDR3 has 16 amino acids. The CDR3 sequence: CAISGLAGGGTDTQYF. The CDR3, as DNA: TGTGCCATCAGCGGACTAGCGGGGGGTGGCACAGATACGCAGTATTTT.

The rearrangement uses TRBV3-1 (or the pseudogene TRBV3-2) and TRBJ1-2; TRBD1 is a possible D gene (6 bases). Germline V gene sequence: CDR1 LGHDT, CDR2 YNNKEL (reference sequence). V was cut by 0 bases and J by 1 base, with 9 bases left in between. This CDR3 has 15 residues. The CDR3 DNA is TGTGCCAGCAGCCAAGATGGACAGTTTAACTATGGCTACACCTTC. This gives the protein CASSQDGQFNYGYTF.

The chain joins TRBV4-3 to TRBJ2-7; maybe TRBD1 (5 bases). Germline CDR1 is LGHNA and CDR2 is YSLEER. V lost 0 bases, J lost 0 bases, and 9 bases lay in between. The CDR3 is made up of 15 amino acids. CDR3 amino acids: CASSQEGPPSYEQYF. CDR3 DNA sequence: TGCGCCAGCAGCCAAGAGGGGCCGCCCTCCTACGAGCAGTACTTC.

The chain's CDR3 is CASSYATSGSYNEQFF. In nucleotides, the CDR3 is TGTGCCAGCAGTTACGCTACTAGCGGGAGTTACAATGAGCAGTTCTTC. The V and J genes are TRBV6-5 and TRBJ2-1; TRBD2 agrees at 11 bases. CDR1 and CDR2 (germline): MNHEY, SVGAGI. The CDR3 sequence is 16 residues long. The trim removed 2 bases at V and 4 bases at J, leaving 4 bases unmatched.

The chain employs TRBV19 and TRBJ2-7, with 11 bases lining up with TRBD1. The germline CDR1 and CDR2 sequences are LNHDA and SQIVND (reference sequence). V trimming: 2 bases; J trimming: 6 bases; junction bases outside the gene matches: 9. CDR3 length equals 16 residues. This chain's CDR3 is CASSITPGQGVAEQYF. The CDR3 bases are TGTGCCAGTAGTATAACTCCGGGACAGGGGGTTGCCGAGCAGTACTTC.

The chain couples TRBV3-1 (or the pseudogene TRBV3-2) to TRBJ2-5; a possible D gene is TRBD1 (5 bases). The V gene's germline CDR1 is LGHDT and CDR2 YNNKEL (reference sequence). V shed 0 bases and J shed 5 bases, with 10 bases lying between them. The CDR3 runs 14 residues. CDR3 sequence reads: CASSQDRKGETQYF. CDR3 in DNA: TGTGCCAGCAGCCAAGATCGAAAGGGGGAGACCCAGTACTTC.

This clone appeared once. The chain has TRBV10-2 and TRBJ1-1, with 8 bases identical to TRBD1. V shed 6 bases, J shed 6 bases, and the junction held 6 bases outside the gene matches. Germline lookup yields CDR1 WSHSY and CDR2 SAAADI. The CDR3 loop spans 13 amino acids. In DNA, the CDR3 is TGCGCCAGCAGGCCCAGGACAGGGCCTGAAGCTTTCTTT. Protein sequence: CASRPRTGPEAFF.

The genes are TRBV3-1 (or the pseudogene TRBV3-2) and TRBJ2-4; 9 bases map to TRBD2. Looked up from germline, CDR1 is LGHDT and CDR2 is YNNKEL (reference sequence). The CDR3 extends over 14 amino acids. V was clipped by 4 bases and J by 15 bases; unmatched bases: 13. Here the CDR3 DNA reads TGTGCCAGCAGCCGAGAAGGGACTAGCCCTAGGCGGTACTTC. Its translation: CASSREGTSPRRYF.

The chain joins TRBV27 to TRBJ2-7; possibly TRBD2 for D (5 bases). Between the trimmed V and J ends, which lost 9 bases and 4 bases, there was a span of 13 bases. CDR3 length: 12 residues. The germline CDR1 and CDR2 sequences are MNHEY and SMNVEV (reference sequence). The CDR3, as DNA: TGTGCCAGTGGATCCCCGGGGTACGAGCAGTACTTC. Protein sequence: CASGSPGYEQYF.

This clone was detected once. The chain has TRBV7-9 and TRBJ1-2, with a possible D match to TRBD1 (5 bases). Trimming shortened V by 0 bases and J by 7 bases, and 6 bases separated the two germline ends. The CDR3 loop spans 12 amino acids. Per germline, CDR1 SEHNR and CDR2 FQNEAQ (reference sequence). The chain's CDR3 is CASSLAQGGYTF. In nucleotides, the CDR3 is TGTGCCAGCAGCTTAGCCCAGGGTGGCTACACCTTC.

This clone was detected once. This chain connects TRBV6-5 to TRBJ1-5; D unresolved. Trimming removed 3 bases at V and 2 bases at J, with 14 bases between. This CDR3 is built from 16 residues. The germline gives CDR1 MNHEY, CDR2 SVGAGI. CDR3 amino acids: CASSYSAVSGNQPQHF. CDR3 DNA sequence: TGTGCCAGCAGTTATTCGGCGGTCTCTGGCAATCAGCCCCAGCATTTT.

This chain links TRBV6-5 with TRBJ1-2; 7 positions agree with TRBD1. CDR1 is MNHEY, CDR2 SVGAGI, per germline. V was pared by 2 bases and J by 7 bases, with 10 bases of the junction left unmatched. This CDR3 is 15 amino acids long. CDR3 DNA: TGTGCCAGCAGTTACACGACAGGGATGCAGGGTGGCTACACCTTC. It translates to CASSYTTGMQGGYTF.

The CDR3 DNA reads as TGTGCCAGCAGTTTTAGCACCGCGAGCAATCAGCCCCAGCATTTT. As protein: CASSFSTASNQPQHF. The chain links TRBV28 to TRBJ1-5, with D unclear. Germline-derived CDR1 and CDR2 are MDHEN and SYDVKM. The V end was cut by 3 bases, the J end by 1 base, with 10 bases between. The CDR3 loop spans 15 amino acids.

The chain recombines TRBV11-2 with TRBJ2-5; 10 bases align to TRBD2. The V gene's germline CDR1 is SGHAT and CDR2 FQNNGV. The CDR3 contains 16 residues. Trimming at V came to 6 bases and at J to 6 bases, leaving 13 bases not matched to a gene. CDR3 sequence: CASSPAGLAGVKTQYF. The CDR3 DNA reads TGTGCCAGCAGTCCAGCCGGGCTAGCGGGAGTAAAGACCCAGTACTTC.

The CDR3 is CASSPRALEDTIYF. The CDR3 nucleotides are TGTGCCAGCAGCCCCCGCGCTCTCGAGGACACCATATATTTT. The chain links TRBV11-2 to TRBJ1-3, with D unclear. The length of the CDR3 is 14 residues. Between the trimmed V and J ends, which lost 5 bases and 8 bases, there was a span of 16 bases. Germline lookup yields CDR1 SGHAT and CDR2 FQNNGV.

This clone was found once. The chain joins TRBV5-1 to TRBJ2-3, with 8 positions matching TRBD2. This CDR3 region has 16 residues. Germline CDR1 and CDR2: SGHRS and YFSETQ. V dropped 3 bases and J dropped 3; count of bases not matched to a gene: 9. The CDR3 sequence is CASSSGGTSWTDTQYF. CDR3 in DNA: TGCGCCAGCAGCTCTGGTGGGACTAGTTGGACAGATACGCAGTATTTT.

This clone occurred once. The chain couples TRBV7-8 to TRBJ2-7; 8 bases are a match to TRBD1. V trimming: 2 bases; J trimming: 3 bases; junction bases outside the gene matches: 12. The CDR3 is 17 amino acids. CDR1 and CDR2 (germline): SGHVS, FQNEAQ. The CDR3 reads CASSLPPTGEAFYEQYF. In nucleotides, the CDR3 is TGTGCCAGCAGCTTACCTCCGACAGGGGAGGCCTTCTACGAGCAGTACTTC.

CDR3 coding DNA: TGTGCCAGCAGCCTGAAGACAGGGGTGAGCGAGCAGTACTTC. Its translation is CASSLKTGVSEQYF. This chain connects TRBV3-1 (or the pseudogene TRBV3-2) to TRBJ2-7, with 8 bases that match TRBD1. In germline, CDR1 is LGHDT, CDR2 YNNKEL (reference sequence). The CDR3 spans 14 residues. J lost 6 bases, V lost 4 bases, and 8 bases had no gene match.

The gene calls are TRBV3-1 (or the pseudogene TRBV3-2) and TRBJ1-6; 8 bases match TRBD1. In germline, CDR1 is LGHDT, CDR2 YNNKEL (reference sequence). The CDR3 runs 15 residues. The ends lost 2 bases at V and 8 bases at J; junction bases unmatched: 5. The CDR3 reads CASSQFDRGDSPLHF. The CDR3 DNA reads TGTGCCAGCAGCCAATTCGACAGGGGTGATTCACCCCTCCACTTT.

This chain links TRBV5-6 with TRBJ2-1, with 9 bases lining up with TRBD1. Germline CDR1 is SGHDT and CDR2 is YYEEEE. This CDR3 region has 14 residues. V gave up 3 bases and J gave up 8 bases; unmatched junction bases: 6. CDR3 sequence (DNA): TGTGCCAGCAGCTCGGACAGGGGTTTGGATGAGCAGTTCTTC. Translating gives CASSSDRGLDEQFF. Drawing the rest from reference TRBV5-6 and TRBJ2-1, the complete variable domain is DAGVTQSPTHLIKTRGQQVTLRCSPKSGHDTVSWYQQALGQGPQFIFQYYEEEERQRGNFPDRFSGHQFPNYSSELNVNALLLGDSALYLCASSSDRGLDEQFFGPGTRLTVL.

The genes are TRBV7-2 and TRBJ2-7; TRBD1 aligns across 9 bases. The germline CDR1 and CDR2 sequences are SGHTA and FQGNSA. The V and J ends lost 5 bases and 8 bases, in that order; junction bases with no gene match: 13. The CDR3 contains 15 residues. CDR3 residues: CASSREGQGEMQQYF. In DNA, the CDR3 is TGTGCCAGCAGCCGCGAGGGACAGGGCGAAATGCAGCAGTACTTC.

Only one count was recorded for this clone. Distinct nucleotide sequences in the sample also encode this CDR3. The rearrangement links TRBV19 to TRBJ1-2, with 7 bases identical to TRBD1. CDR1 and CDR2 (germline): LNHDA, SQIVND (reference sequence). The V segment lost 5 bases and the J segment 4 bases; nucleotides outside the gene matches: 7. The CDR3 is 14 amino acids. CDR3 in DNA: TGTGCCAGTAGTCCGGGACAGCAGGTCTATGGCTACACCTTC. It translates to CASSPGQQVYGYTF.

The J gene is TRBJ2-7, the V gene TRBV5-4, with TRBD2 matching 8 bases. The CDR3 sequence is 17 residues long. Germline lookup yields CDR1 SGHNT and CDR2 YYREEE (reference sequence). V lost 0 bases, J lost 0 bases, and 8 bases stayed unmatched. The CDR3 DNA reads TGTGCCAGCAGCTTGGCCGGGGGGGGGTCCCTCTCCTACGAGCAGTACTTC. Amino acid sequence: CASSLAGGGSLSYEQYF.

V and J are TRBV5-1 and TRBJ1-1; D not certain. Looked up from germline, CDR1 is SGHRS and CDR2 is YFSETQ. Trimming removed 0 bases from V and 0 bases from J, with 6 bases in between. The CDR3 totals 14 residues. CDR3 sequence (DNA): TGCGCCAGCAGCTTGGCGGTAGTGAACACTGAAGCTTTCTTT. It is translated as CASSLAVVNTEAFF.